This is a list of T cell receptor beta chains from one sample in a study of T cell repertoires in cytomegalovirus infection. TCRdb ran MiXCR on the reads and lists one entry per CDR3 protein. The sample consists of about 490,000 distinct CDR3 sequences, roughly 10% of them appearing once. The sequenced sample was PBMCs. The source is a human donor in good health (CMV status not recorded). Some clones in this sample may be carry-over from other donors' samples. The CDR3 runs from the conserved cysteine through the conserved F or W. D genes are given only for firm matches. For some rows the clone size is stated as once, few or many, or as a class when expanded; others skip it.

cdr3_aa,cdr3_nt,clone_size,v_call,d_call,j_call
CASSPGQWGNTIYF,TGTGCCAGCAGTCCGGGACAATGGGGAAACACCATATATTTT,few,TRBV28,-,TRBJ1-3
CASGELHNEQFF,TGTGCCAGCGGGGAGTTGCATAATGAGCAGTTCTTC,many,TRBV28,-,TRBJ2-1
CSTRDGDTEAFF,TGCAGTACCCGGGACGGTGACACTGAAGCTTTCTTT,-,TRBV20-1,-,TRBJ1-1
CASSLGLAGPYNEQFF,TGTGCCAGCAGCTTGGGACTAGCGGGACCCTACAATGAGCAGTTCTTC,many,TRBV7-2,TRBD2,TRBJ2-1
CASSVEGGRARDTQYF,TGTGCCAGCAGCGTAGAAGGCGGGAGGGCCAGGGATACGCAGTATTTT,many,TRBV9,TRBD2,TRBJ2-3
CSARSAYQETQYF,TGCAGTGCTAGATCGGCGTACCAAGAGACCCAGTACTTC,few,TRBV20-1,-,TRBJ2-5
CASSSGTVLGGSSYNEQFF,TGTGCCAGCAGCTCGGGGACGGTACTGGGGGGAAGCTCCTACAATGAGCAGTTCTTC,many,TRBV5-6,-,TRBJ2-1
CASSIAGIYQPQHF,TGTGCCAGTAGTATAGCCGGGATCTATCAGCCCCAGCATTTT,few,TRBV19,-,TRBJ1-5
CASSLTPARNQPQHF,TGTGCCAGCAGTTTAACCCCGGCGAGGAATCAGCCCCAGCATTTT,many,TRBV6-5,-,TRBJ1-5
CASSLASAGQRRANEKLFF,TGTGCCAGCAGCTTAGCGTCGGCCGGGCAGCGGAGAGCAAATGAAAAACTGTTTTTT,many,TRBV7-9,-,TRBJ1-4
CASSPGLSREQYF,TGCGCCAGCAGCCCGGGACTCTCTCGGGAGCAGTACTTC,few,TRBV5-1,-,TRBJ2-7
CASSYRRGGTEAFF,TGTGCCAGCAGTTACCGGAGGGGGGGCACTGAAGCTTTCTTT,many,TRBV6-2/TRBV6-3,-,TRBJ1-1
CASSLGGQGAREQYF,TGTGCCAGCAGCTTAGGGGGACAGGGGGCGCGGGAGCAGTACTTC,-,TRBV13,TRBD1,TRBJ2-7
CASSSSGTGRYEQYF,TGTGCCAGCAGTTCATCCGGGACAGGGCGTTATGAGCAGTACTTC,-,TRBV7-3,TRBD1,TRBJ2-7
CASSLVQVKNIQYF,TGTGCCAGCAGTTTAGTACAGGTCAAAAACATTCAGTACTTC,-,TRBV28,-,TRBJ2-4
CASSFPFSQNTGELFF,TGTGCCAGCAGTTTCCCTTTCTCCCAGAACACCGGGGAGCTGTTTTTT,-,TRBV28,-,TRBJ2-2
CASTGGQGVGEQFF,TGTGCCAGTACGGGAGGGCAGGGGGTAGGTGAGCAGTTCTTC,many,TRBV19,-,TRBJ2-1
CASSLGLAEVANEQFF,TGTGCCAGCAGTCTCGGACTAGCGGAGGTTGCCAATGAGCAGTTCTTC,many,TRBV12-3/TRBV12-4,TRBD2,TRBJ2-1
CASSPDRTTDTQYF,TGCGCCAGCAGCCCCGACAGGACTACAGATACGCAGTATTTT,few,TRBV5-1,-,TRBJ2-3
CSARDWAVRELNTEAFF,TGCAGTGCTAGAGATTGGGCAGTCAGGGAACTGAACACTGAAGCTTTCTTT,-,TRBV20-1,-,TRBJ1-1